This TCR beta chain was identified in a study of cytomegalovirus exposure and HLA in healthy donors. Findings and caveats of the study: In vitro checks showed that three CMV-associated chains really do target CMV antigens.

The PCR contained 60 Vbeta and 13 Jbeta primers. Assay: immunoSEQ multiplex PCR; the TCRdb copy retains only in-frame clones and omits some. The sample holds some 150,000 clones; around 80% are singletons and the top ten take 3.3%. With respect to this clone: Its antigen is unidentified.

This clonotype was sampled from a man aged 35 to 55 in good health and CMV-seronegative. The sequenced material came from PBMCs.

The CDR3 region is CASSLRSDGAIQETQYF. The DNA of the CDR3 is TGCGCCAGCAGCTTGAGGTCCGACGGAGCTATCCAAGAGACCCAGTACTTC. The chain combines TRBV5-1 with TRBJ2-5; no reliable D call. The CDR3 runs to 17 residues. CDR1 is SGHRS, CDR2 YFSETQ, per germline. The V and J ends lost 1 base and 1 base respectively, with 17 bases between them.